This is a list of T cell receptor beta chains from one sample in a study of memory CD4+ T cells and cytomegalovirus serostatus. Here immunoSEQ multiplex PCR was the method, and the copy in TCRdb shows in-frame clones only, minus some. The sample has 50,000 to 60,000 clones; 70% to 85% are singletons. Specimen: memory CD4+ T cells from blood. The receptors were sampled from an adult in good health and CMV-seronegative. CDR3s include the opening cysteine and the closing phenylalanine or tryptophan. A D gene is named only where the DNA matches it firmly. A clone size is listed for some rows: how often the clone was seen (once, few, many), or a class if it is expanded.

J	D	size	V	DNA	CDR3
TRBJ2-3	TRBD2	NA	TRBV7-9	TGTGCCAGCAGCGCACTACCCGTCCTAGCGGGGGGCGGCACAGATACGCAGTATTTT	CASSALPVLAGGGTDTQYF
TRBJ1-3	TRBD1	NA	TRBV27	TGTGCCAGCATGGACAGGAGCTCTGGAAACACCATATATTTT	CASMDRSSGNTIYF
TRBJ2-6	NA	NA	TRBV6-6	TGTGCCAGCAGTTCCAGGGCTTCTGGGGCCAACGTCCTGACTTTC	CASSSRASGANVLTF
TRBJ1-2	NA	NA	TRBV5-4	TGTGCCAGCAGCTACCGGGGGCTGGATAACTATGGCTACACCTTC	CASSYRGLDNYGYTF
TRBJ2-7	NA	NA	TRBV6-1	TGTGCCAGCAGTGAATCCACAGGGTTTTCGGGAACCTACGAGCAGTACTTC	CASSESTGFSGTYEQYF
TRBJ2-5	TRBD2	NA	TRBV5-1	TGCGCCAGCAGCTTATCTAGCGGGGGGACGAAGACCCAGTACTTC	CASSLSSGGTKTQYF
TRBJ2-7	TRBD2	NA	TRBV27	TGTGCCAGCAGTTTATCGGCCTTGAGGACCGGGACTACTACCCCATCCTCCTACGAGCAGTACTTC	CASSLSALRTGTTTPSSYEQYF
TRBJ2-2	TRBD1	few	TRBV18	TGTGCCAGCTCACTGGGGACAGGGATAAACACCGGGGAGCTGTTTTTT	CASSLGTGINTGELFF
TRBJ2-1	NA	NA	TRBV9	TGTGCCAGCAGCCCCCGATCCCCGAGGAGGGAGCAGTTCTTC	CASSPRSPRREQFF
TRBJ2-5	NA	NA	TRBV7-9	TGTGCCAGCAGCTTAGCAGGCATTACGGAGACCCAGTACTTC	CASSLAGITETQYF
TRBJ1-4	NA	NA	TRBV4-2	TGTGCCAGCAGCCAAGATACCAGGGAAAAACTGTTTTTT	CASSQDTREKLFF
TRBJ2-7	TRBD1	NA	TRBV28	TGTGCCAGCAGTTCCCCAGGGGGCGAACCCTACGAGCAGTACTTC	CASSSPGGEPYEQYF
TRBJ2-5	TRBD2	NA	TRBV2	TGTGCCAGGGCCCTAGCGGGGCCCCAAGAGACCCAGTACTTC	CARALAGPQETQYF
TRBJ2-7	TRBD1	NA	TRBV7-9	TGTGCCAGCAGCTTAAGTGGGACAGGGACTTACGAGCAGTACTTC	CASSLSGTGTYEQYF
TRBJ1-2	NA	few	TRBV19	TGTGCCAGTAGTATGGTACAGAGCTATGGCTACACCTTC	CASSMVQSYGYTF
TRBJ2-5	TRBD1	NA	TRBV5-4	TGTGCCAGCAGCTCGGGACAGAGAGAGACCCAGTACTTC	CASSSGQRETQYF
TRBJ2-6	NA	NA	TRBV7-9	TGTGCCAGCAGCTTAGGAGGCAGGGGAGTTACTGGGGCCAACGTCCTGACTTTC	CASSLGGRGVTGANVLTF
TRBJ1-4	TRBD1	NA	TRBV4-1	TGCGCCAGCAGCCAAGATCGGGACAGGGTCGAAAAACTGTTTTTT	CASSQDRDRVEKLFF
TRBJ1-4	NA	NA	TRBV2	TGTGCCAGCAGTGAAGCGCGGGGAGGGACTGAAAAACTGTTTTTT	CASSEARGGTEKLFF
TRBJ1-3	TRBD1	NA	TRBV19	TGTGCCAGTCGGACCCATACTGCACAGGGGAAGGGTGGAAACACCATATATTTT	CASRTHTAQGKGGNTIYF
TRBJ1-5	NA	medium-sized	TRBV6-1	TGTGCCAGCAGTGAAGCAGGGACGGTATATGGCAATCAGCCCCAGCATTTT	CASSEAGTVYGNQPQHF
TRBJ1-5	NA	few	TRBV7-9	TGTGCCAGCAGCCCGTTAGGGCCCAATCAGCCCCAGCATTTT	CASSPLGPNQPQHF
TRBJ2-3	NA	NA	TRBV19	TGTGCCAGTAGTATAGACAAGAGCACAGATACGCAGTATTTT	CASSIDKSTDTQYF
TRBJ1-5	NA	NA	TRBV6-5	TGTGCCAGCAGTTACTCGTCTTTGGACAACAATCAGCCCCAGCATTTT	CASSYSSLDNNQPQHF
TRBJ1-5	NA	NA	TRBV2	TGTGCCAGCAGCCTGACTGGGAATCAGCCCCAGCATTTT	CASSLTGNQPQHF
TRBJ1-1	NA	NA	TRBV5-1	TGCGCCAGCAGCGTCAACATGAACACTGAAGCTTTCTTT	CASSVNMNTEAFF
TRBJ1-5	NA	NA	TRBV7-2	TGTGCCAGCAGCTTAAACACCAATCAGCCCCAGCATTTT	CASSLNTNQPQHF
TRBJ1-1	TRBD1	NA	TRBV5-8	TGTGCCAGCAGCGGGGACAGGGGTTGGATGGGGGAAGCTTTCTTT	CASSGDRGWMGEAFF
TRBJ1-1	NA	few	TRBV2	TGTGCCAGCAGTGAGGTTGGAAGGGGAACTGAAGCTTTCTTT	CASSEVGRGTEAFF
TRBJ2-1	NA	NA	TRBV2	TGTGCCAGCAGTTCCTCGGGCCAGGGTGAGCAGTTCTTC	CASSSSGQGEQFF
TRBJ1-1	TRBD1	once	TRBV5-1	TGCGCCAGCAGCCCCCTCTTACAGGGGATGAACACTGAAGCTTTCTTT	CASSPLLQGMNTEAFF
TRBJ2-1	NA	NA	TRBV7-3	TGTGCCAGCAGCTTATCGACTACGTCCTACAATGAGCAGTTCTTC	CASSLSTTSYNEQFF
TRBJ2-7	NA	few	TRBV28	TGTGCCACCTCCCCTCCAAAACTACTGTGGAGTAACGAGCAGTACTTC	CATSPPKLLWSNEQYF
TRBJ1-2	TRBD1	NA	TRBV6-1	TGTGCCAGCAGTGGAGGGACAGGGGTACGCTATGGCTACACCTTC	CASSGGTGVRYGYTF
TRBJ2-3	TRBD2	NA	TRBV7-2	TGTGCCAGCAGCGGACTAGCGATGGGGGATACGCAGTATTTT	CASSGLAMGDTQYF
TRBJ1-6	NA	NA	TRBV5-1	TGCGCCAGCAGCTCTCGGGAGGGTTATAATTCACCCCTCCACTTT	CASSSREGYNSPLHF
TRBJ1-2	TRBD1	NA	TRBV19	TGTGCCAGTAGTCCGAAGATAGACAGGGGCTATGGCTACACCTTC	CASSPKIDRGYGYTF
TRBJ2-7	TRBD1	NA	TRBV28	TGTGCCAGCAGCTTTGGGGGACAGGGGAAAAACGAGCAGTACTTC	CASSFGGQGKNEQYF
TRBJ2-5	NA	few	TRBV9	TGTGCCAGCAGCCCAGGGTTAATCCAAGAGACCCAGTACTTC	CASSPGLIQETQYF
TRBJ2-7	TRBD1	NA	TRBV5-5	TGTGCCAGCAGTTTCGGGACAGGGGGCCTTTCCTACGAGCAGTACTTC	CASSFGTGGLSYEQYF
TRBJ1-2	NA	NA	TRBV19	TGTGCCAGTAGTCCAGGGCCAGCTGAGTCTTGGGGCTATGGCTACACCTTC	CASSPGPAESWGYGYTF
TRBJ2-1	TRBD2	NA	TRBV29-1	TGCAGCGTTGGTGCCCCTAGCGGGGGGCTCAATGAGCAGTTCTTC	CSVGAPSGGLNEQFF
TRBJ2-1	NA	few	TRBV6-5	TGTGCCAGCAGTTACTCGGGTATGAACAATGAGCAGTTCTTC	CASSYSGMNNEQFF
TRBJ1-1	NA	NA	TRBV19	TGTGCCAGTATAAAAGGGCCGGTTGACACTGAAGCTTTCTTT	CASIKGPVDTEAFF
TRBJ1-1	NA	NA	TRBV5-6	TGTGCCAGCAGCTTGAAGGGGGGGCGGAGCACTGAAGCTTTCTTT	CASSLKGGRSTEAFF
TRBJ1-1	TRBD1	NA	TRBV5-1	TGCGCCAGCAGCTTCCGGGACAGGGTGGGAGGAATGAACACTGAAGCTTTCTTT	CASSFRDRVGGMNTEAFF
TRBJ1-5	NA	few	TRBV2	TGTGCCAGCAGGGCTGGTGGTGGAGGCAATCAGCCCCAGCATTTT	CASRAGGGGNQPQHF